This T cell receptor (beta chain) was obtained from a study of blood T cell repertoires in COVID-19. For the study at large: The origin of the acute and convalescent COVID-19 samples was the United States, Italy and Spain.

Authors' analysis steps: Amplification from reference gene primers served as the basis for estimated nucleated cell counts. Clones were read by immunoSEQ multiplex PCR, and TCRdb kept only the in-frame ones, dropping some. That table gives V, J and clone size, and the DNA gave D and trimming. The table shows roughly 400,000 clones, with approximately 89% occurring only once. It was during active infection that Seattle patients were enrolled and then longitudinally followed. This clone was observed once. V lost 3 bases, J lost 2 bases, and 8 bases stayed unmatched. CDR3 length: 16 residues. The germline V gene has CDR1 SGHNT and CDR2 YYREEE (reference sequence).

This clonotype originated in a woman in her sixties or seventies with COVID-19, enrolled during active disease. This chain links TRBV5-4 with TRBJ1-2; 9 bases line up with TRBD1. Sequences were obtained from peripheral blood. This chain's CDR3 is CASSSLSGTGNYGYTF. DNA of the CDR3: TGTGCCAGCAGCTCCCTTTCCGGGACAGGGAACTATGGCTACACCTTC. The full variable domain, in which reference TRBV5-4 and TRBJ1-2 provide the parts outside the CDR3, is ETGVTQSPTHLIKTRGQQVTLRCSSQSGHNTVSWYQQALGQGPQFIFQYYREEENGRGNFPPRFSGLQFPNYSSELNVNALELDDSALYLCASSSLSGTGNYGYTFGSGTRLTVV.